Listed here is a single T cell receptor (beta chain). This sample stems from a study of cytomegalovirus exposure and HLA in healthy donors. The CDR3 extends over 15 amino acids. CDR1 and CDR2 (germline): LNHDA, SQIVND (reference sequence). V was clipped by 5 bases and J by 0 bases, with 11 bases between them. Clones were sequenced by immunoSEQ multiplex PCR, and TCRdb holds only the in-frame ones, with some missing. Here the sample spans some 90,000 clones, roughly 87% being singletons. Sequencing was done on a sample of PBMCs. V gene TRBV19 combines with J gene TRBJ1-3, with D possibly TRBD1 on 5 matching bases. The TCR sequence derives from a young man in good health and CMV-seropositive. Here the CDR3 DNA reads TGTGCCAGTAGTCCGGGACTGAGCTCTGGAAACACCATATATTTT. Translating gives CASSPGLSSGNTIYF.